The 30 T cell receptor beta chains below were found in one sample sequenced in a study (dated by TCRdb to the mid-2010s). Library preparation was by RT-PCR. The data were produced on an Illumina MiSeq. TCRdb trimmed public reads at Q25 via fastp, called clones via MiXCR and kept in-frame beta chains. Each entry merges the rows of one CDR3 protein and shows their most common DNA and genes. This sample lists fewer than 800,000 distinct CDR3 sequences; more than 13% were detected once. The ten largest clones take up just over 3.5% of the sample. Sequenced sample: memory CD4+ T cells from blood. The receptors originated from a female donor in good health, serving as a healthy control.

The table lists this clonotype with a few counts. This sequence joins TRBV20-1 and TRBJ2-2; D possibly uses TRBD1 or TRBD2 (5 bases each). From germline, CDR1 is DFQATT and CDR2 SNEGSKA (reference sequence). The CDR3 loop spans 16 amino acids. The V gene lost 2 bases and the J gene lost 3 bases, with 16 bases spanning the gap. This CDR3 reads CSARPERGHHTGELFF. As DNA, the CDR3 is TGCAGTGCTAGACCCGAGAGGGGTCATCACACCGGGGAGCTGTTTTTT.

The CDR3 reads CSARVVGYGYTF. The CDR3 DNA follows: TGCAGTGCTAGAGTCGTCGGCTATGGCTACACCTTC. The chain recombines TRBV20-1 with TRBJ1-2, with D unclear. Germline V CDR1 and CDR2: DFQATT, SNEGSKA (reference sequence). Trimming left V 1 base short and J 4 bases short, with 7 bases between. This CDR3 region has 12 residues.

The chain uses TRBV7-2 and TRBJ2-1; 8 nucleotides match TRBD1. Germline values: CDR1 SGHTA, CDR2 FQGNSA. The CDR3 covers 17 residues. With 5 bases clipped from V and 4 bases from J, the junction kept 13 bases outside the gene matches. The CDR3 nucleotides read TGTGCCAGCAGCCAAATTCGGCAGGGGGCTTGGTACAATGAGCAGTTCTTC. It is translated as CASSQIRQGAWYNEQFF.

V and J are TRBV5-4 and TRBJ2-6; D unclear. The CDR3 runs to 16 residues. The germline V and J ends were trimmed by 4 bases and 4 bases, with 15 bases remaining between them. Looked up from germline, CDR1 is SGHNT and CDR2 is YYREEE (reference sequence). CDR3 sequence: CASSVALTPGANVLTF. Here the CDR3 DNA reads TGTGCCAGCAGCGTAGCCCTAACGCCAGGGGCCAACGTCCTGACTTTC.

The chain links TRBV7-3 to TRBJ2-2; the D gene is possibly TRBD1 (8 bases). The germline V gene has CDR1 SGHTA and CDR2 FQGTGA. V shed 5 bases and J shed 4 bases, with 17 bases lying between them. The CDR3 length is 16 residues. The DNA of the CDR3 is TGTGCCAGCAGCCCCGCAGGGGGCGGGAGCACCGGGGAGCTGTTTTTT. Its translation is CASSPAGGGSTGELFF. The variable domain in full, completed from reference TRBV7-3 and TRBJ2-2, reads GAGVSQTPSNKVTEKGKYVELRCDPISGHTALYWYRQSLGQGPEFLIYFQGTGAADDSGLPNDRFFAVRPEGSVSTLKIQRTERGDSAVYLCASSPAGGGSTGELFFGEGSRLTVL.

This clonotype was counted only a few times. Here the CDR3 DNA reads TGCGCCAGCAGCCATACAGGGAGCTCCTACGAGCAGTACTTC. Encoded protein: CASSHTGSSYEQYF. The rearrangement uses TRBV4-1 and TRBJ2-7, with D maybe TRBD1 (6 bases). Germline V gene data show CDR1 as MGHRA and CDR2 as YSYEKL. Trimming removed 3 bases at V and 0 bases at J, with 9 bases between. The CDR3 has 14 residues.

This clonotype was observed many times. The chain recombines TRBV7-2 with TRBJ2-3; D possibly uses TRBD1 or TRBD2 (5 bases each). V gave up 5 bases and J gave up 14 bases, with 20 bases separating them. The CDR3 has 13 residues. Germline CDR1 SGHTA, CDR2 FQGNSA. CDR3 residues: CASSPHRDAAGYF. CDR3 nucleotide sequence: TGTGCCAGCAGCCCCCACCGGGACGCCGCAGGGTATTTT.

The chain uses TRBV24-1 and TRBJ2-5, with a tentative D call TRBD1 (7 bases). The CDR3 is 14 residues long. Germline assignment: CDR1 KGHDR and CDR2 SFDVKD. With 10 bases removed from V and 7 bases from J, the gap between germline ends came to 21 bases. The DNA of the CDR3 is TGTGCCACAGCTCCGTCAGGGGGGTCTGGGACCCAGTACTTC. The encoded protein is CATAPSGGSGTQYF.

The genes are TRBV6-2 or TRBV6-3 and TRBJ2-7; TRBD1 or TRBD2 may be the D gene (5 bases each). The CDR3 consists of 13 residues. Germline assignment: CDR1 MNHEY and CDR2 SVGEGT. Trimming took off 5 bases at V and 8 bases at J, with 16 bases between the two ends. In DNA, the CDR3 is TGTGCCAGCAGTACTATTGAGGGGACGAAGCAGTACTTC. Translating it yields CASSTIEGTKQYF.

This clonotype was picked up many times. This chain links TRBV5-1 with TRBJ2-1, with TRBD2 matching over 14 bases. V dropped 5 bases and J dropped 13; count of bases not matched to a gene: 5. The V gene's germline CDR1 is SGHRS and CDR2 YFSETQ. This CDR3 contains 13 residues. CDR3 protein: CASRSGTSGSQFF. The DNA of the CDR3 is TGCGCCAGCAGATCCGGGACTAGCGGGAGTCAGTTCTTC.

This clonotype has more than one count but fewer than ten. This rearrangement joins TRBV27 to TRBJ2-7; D is unclear. The CDR3 is made up of 13 amino acids. Germline V lookup: CDR1 MNHEY, CDR2 SMNVEV (reference sequence). Trimming shortened V by 1 base and J by 1 base, and 5 bases separated the two germline ends. CDR3 sequence (DNA): TGTGCCAGCAGTTTATTAACTTCCTACGAGCAGTACTTC. Translation: CASSLLTSYEQYF.

This clonotype was seen only a few times. J is TRBJ2-1 and V is TRBV28; 11 positions match TRBD1. This CDR3 is 14 amino acids long. CDR1 and CDR2 from the germline V gene are MDHEN and SYDVKM. Trimming took 7 bases from V and 6 from J; bases not matched to a gene: 5. In DNA, the CDR3 is TGTGCCAGCAATACGGGACAGGGGGGCAATGAGCAGTTCTTC. It yields the protein CASNTGQGGNEQFF.

This chain uses TRBV5-1 with TRBJ1-1; D gene uncertain. Trimming took off 1 base at V and 5 bases at J, with 12 bases between the two ends. Germline assignment: CDR1 SGHRS and CDR2 YFSETQ. This CDR3 is built from 14 residues. The CDR3 DNA reads as TGCGCCAGCAGCTTGAGGAGGGATGGTACTGAAGCTTTCTTT. Translated: CASSLRRDGTEAFF.

In this sample, this clonotype turned up a few times. V gene TRBV20-1 combines with J gene TRBJ2-3, with 11 bases that match TRBD2. This CDR3 has 15 amino acids. The V segment lost 0 bases and the J segment 4 bases; nucleotides outside the gene matches: 3. In germline, CDR1 is DFQATT, CDR2 SNEGSKA (reference sequence). CDR3 loop: CSARDTSGSPDTQYF. The DNA for the CDR3 is TGCAGTGCTAGAGATACTAGCGGGAGCCCAGATACGCAGTATTTT.

This clonotype was detected ten times or more. The V and J genes are TRBV20-1 and TRBJ1-4, with TRBD1 matching 9 bases. Trimming took 5 bases from V and 8 from J; bases not matched to a gene: 6. This CDR3 comprises 13 residues. Germline V lookup: CDR1 DFQATT, CDR2 SNEGSKA (reference sequence). In DNA, the CDR3 is TGCAGTGCTTCGGACAGGGGATTGGAAAAACTGTTTTTT. Protein sequence: CSASDRGLEKLFF.

The chain joins TRBV4-1 to TRBJ2-2, with a weak D call TRBD2 (5 bases). Germline CDR1 reads MGHRA; CDR2 reads YSYEKL. The V end was cut by 3 bases, the J end by 0 bases, with 11 bases between. The CDR3 spans 16 residues. Here the CDR3 reads CASSHLANANTGELFF. The CDR3 DNA follows: TGCGCCAGCAGCCACCTAGCCAATGCGAACACCGGGGAGCTGTTTTTT.

V is TRBV30 and J is TRBJ2-5; 7 nucleotides match TRBD2. Germline V gene data show CDR1 as GTSNPN and CDR2 as SVGIG (reference sequence). The CDR3 totals 17 residues. J gave up 2 bases and V 2 bases, and 14 bases lay outside the gene matches. DNA for the CDR3: TGTGCCTGGAGTACCGGGACTACCCAATTTCGGCAAGAGACCCAGTACTTC. As protein: CAWSTGTTQFRQETQYF.

This clonotype was counted at least ten times. V usage is TRBV4-3 and J usage is TRBJ1-1, with 8 nucleotides matching TRBD1. The CDR3 loop spans 14 amino acids. After removal of 3 bases from V and 10 bases from J, the junction contained 10 bases not matched to a gene. CDR1 and CDR2 from the germline V gene are LGHNA and YSLEER. DNA of the CDR3: TGCGCCAGCAGCCAGTACGGGACAGGTGGGCGAGCTTTCTTT. Residues: CASSQYGTGGRAFF.

With regard to this clonotype: Just one base apart from a much larger clone, this may be a read error. The CDR3 does not end in the conserved phenylalanine or tryptophan, so this is likely a read error. V usage is TRBV7-6 and J usage is TRBJ2-3; a possible D gene is TRBD2 (6 bases). The CDR3 is 15 amino acids. The germline V gene has CDR1 SGHVS and CDR2 FNYEAQ. Trimming cost V 5 bases and J 2 bases, with 14 bases left between them. Here the CDR3 reads CASSAPGATTDTQYS. For the CDR3, the DNA is TGTGCCAGCAGCGCTCCGGGAGCCACCACAGATACGCAGTATTCT.

V is TRBV5-1 and J is TRBJ2-1; D may match TRBD1 or TRBD2 (5 bases each). This CDR3 region has 14 residues. V was clipped by 6 bases and J by 6 bases, with 16 bases between them. Per the germline V gene, CDR1 is SGHRS and CDR2 is YFSETQ. Written as DNA, the CDR3 is TGCGCCAGCATAACCGGGACCGGTCCCAATGAGCAGTTCTTC. Its translation is CASITGTGPNEQFF.

The V and J genes are TRBV9 and TRBJ2-2, with D possibly TRBD2 on 5 matching bases. V was clipped by 0 bases and J by 3 bases, with 12 bases between them. The CDR3 is made up of 16 amino acids. Germline loops: CDR1 SGDLS, CDR2 YYNGEE. This CDR3 is CASSVGEGFDTGELFF. The CDR3 DNA is TGTGCCAGCAGCGTAGGTGAGGGTTTCGACACCGGGGAGCTGTTTTTT.

J is TRBJ2-4 and V is TRBV27; 7 positions agree with TRBD1. With V trimmed by 5 bases and J by 6 bases, 7 bases remained unmatched. This CDR3 spans 14 amino acids. CDR1 and CDR2 from the germline V gene are MNHEY and SMNVEV (reference sequence). In nucleotides, the CDR3 is TGTGCCAGCAGTCTGACAGGGCAGGGAAACATTCAGTACTTC. Its translation is CASSLTGQGNIQYF.

The chain has TRBV7-3 and TRBJ1-1, with 7 nucleotides matching TRBD1. Germline V gives CDR1 SGHTA, CDR2 FQGTGA. V dropped 7 bases and J dropped 4; count of bases not matched to a gene: 9. The CDR3 is 14 residues long. The CDR3 nucleotides are TGTGCCAGCACCCATTCGACAGGGAGCACTGAAGCTTTCTTT. Protein sequence: CASTHSTGSTEAFF.

V is TRBV6-5 and J is TRBJ2-4; 7 bases map to TRBD1. The CDR3 spans 14 residues. The ends lost 5 bases at V and 1 base at J; junction bases unmatched: 2. Per the germline V gene, CDR1 is MNHEY and CDR2 is SVGAGI. The CDR3 DNA reads TGTGCCAGCAGTCAGGGGGTTGCCAAAAACATTCAGTACTTC. It yields the protein CASSQGVAKNIQYF.

This clonotype was seen a handful of times. This rearrangement joins TRBV24-1 to TRBJ2-1, with D possibly TRBD1 on 5 matching bases. V was pared by 4 bases and J by 1 base, with 13 bases between. Germline CDR1 is KGHDR and CDR2 is SFDVKD. This CDR3 is 16 amino acids long. CDR3 in DNA: TGTGCCACCAGTGACCCCAGGGCGCGGTCCTACAATGAGCAGTTCTTC. Protein product: CATSDPRARSYNEQFF.

This clonotype was counted ten times or more. The V and J genes are TRBV29-1 and TRBJ2-3; a weak D match, TRBD2 (5 bases). From germline, CDR1 is SQVTM and CDR2 ANQGSEA. The CDR3 has 13 amino acids. V was trimmed by 4 bases and J by 3 bases, leaving 11 bases between them. CDR3 sequence (DNA): TGCAGCGTTGGGACTCACGCAACAGATACGCAGTATTTT. Translating gives CSVGTHATDTQYF.

The chain employs TRBV5-6 and TRBJ2-2, with 8 nucleotides matching TRBD2. Trimming cost V 2 bases and J 6 bases; bases outside gene matches: 6. The CDR3 contains 15 residues. Looked up from germline, CDR1 is SGHDT and CDR2 is YYEEEE. In DNA form, the CDR3 reads TGTGCCAGCAGCTTTTTGGGACTAGTCGCCGGGGAGCTGTTTTTT. Residues: CASSFLGLVAGELFF.

This clonotype has a handful of counts. V usage is TRBV6-6 and J usage is TRBJ2-7, with 10 bases lining up with TRBD2. From germline, CDR1 is MNHNY and CDR2 SVGAGI (reference sequence). The CDR3 runs 15 residues. Trimming took 4 bases from V and 2 from J; bases not matched to a gene: 5. The CDR3 DNA follows: TGTGCCAGCAGTTCGGGACTAGCGAGGGCCTACGAGCAGTACTTC. Its translation: CASSSGLARAYEQYF.

This chain connects TRBV7-2 to TRBJ2-7; no clear D. The CDR3 consists of 14 residues. Germline CDR1 SGHTA, CDR2 FQGNSA. The V end was cut by 5 bases, the J end by 3 bases, with 14 bases between. The CDR3 region is CASSATQNHYEQYF. The CDR3 nucleotides are TGTGCCAGCAGCGCAACGCAGAACCACTACGAGCAGTACTTC.

Written as DNA, the CDR3 is TGTGCCAGCAGTTATTTTCTTCGGGGGACGGGGGAAAAACTGTTTTTT. This encodes CASSYFLRGTGEKLFF. The chain joins TRBV6-2 or TRBV6-3 to TRBJ1-4; D may be TRBD1 (5 bases). CDR1 is MNHEY, CDR2 SVGEGT, per germline. The CDR3 has 16 amino acids. The ends were cut back, 3 bases at V and 8 bases at J, with 19 bases in the middle.